These T cell receptor beta chains were read from a single sample in a study of CD8 T cells in ankylosing spondylitis. TCRdb called the 5' RACE reads again in MiXCR, with one record for every CDR3 protein. The data show just under 95,000 distinct CDR3 sequences, just under 9% seen once. The sequenced material came from blood, either unsorted or a sorted T cell fraction (not recorded which). These receptors were obtained from a male donor with ankylosing spondylitis or in good health (not recorded which). CDR3s include the opening cysteine and the closing phenylalanine or tryptophan. A D gene is named only where the DNA matches it firmly. Where a row states a size, it is once, few, many or the class of an expanded clone; other rows omit it.

V gene,J gene,clone size,D gene,CDR3 DNA,CDR3 protein
TRBV7-6,TRBJ2-5,-,TRBD2,TGTGCCAGCAGCTTAGTAGCGGGGGTGCAGGAGACCCAGTACTTC,CASSLVAGVQETQYF
TRBV7-2,TRBJ2-3,-,-,TGTGCCAGCAGCTTGGGGGCGAGCACAGATACGCAGTATTTT,CASSLGASTDTQYF
TRBV12-3/TRBV12-4,TRBJ2-7,many,-,TGTGCCAGCAGTTTATCCGGACCAATCTACGAGCAGTACTTC,CASSLSGPIYEQYF
TRBV5-1,TRBJ2-3,many,TRBD2,TGCGCCAGCAGCTTCGACAAACTAGCGACGACAGATACGCAGTATTTT,CASSFDKLATTDTQYF
TRBV7-2,TRBJ1-5,many,TRBD1,TGTGCCAGCAGCCGGACAGGGGATAGCAATCAGCCCCAGCATTTT,CASSRTGDSNQPQHF
TRBV12-3/TRBV12-4,TRBJ2-6,many,-,TGTGCCAGCAGTTTGAACTCTGGGGCCAACGTCCTGACTTTC,CASSLNSGANVLTF
TRBV6-5,TRBJ2-7,-,-,TGTGCCAGCAGTTACTCGAGGTTTGTCCGAGCTTACGAGCAGTACTTC,CASSYSRFVRAYEQYF
TRBV5-6,TRBJ2-1,many,-,TGTGCCAGCAGCAACGGACGAGTTAATGAGCAGTTCTTC,CASSNGRVNEQFF
TRBV5-5,TRBJ1-1,-,-,TGTGCCAGCAGCTTTGCTGAGGTCGCTGAAGCTTTCTTT,CASSFAEVAEAFF
TRBV19,TRBJ2-1,few,TRBD2,TGTGCCAGTAGGACCCGAGGGACTAGCTATGAGCAGTTCTTC,CASRTRGTSYEQFF
TRBV19,TRBJ2-2,many,TRBD1,TGTGCCACCGGACAGGGGTACACCGGGGAGCTGTTTTTT,CATGQGYTGELFF
TRBV10-3,TRBJ2-7,many,TRBD2,TGTGCCATCAGACTAGCGGGGGGGCGGGAAGAGCAGTACTTC,CAIRLAGGREEQYF
TRBV5-4,TRBJ1-1,many,TRBD1,TGTGCCAGCAGCTTGGCTGGGACAGGGGGGGAAGCTTTCTTT,CASSLAGTGGEAFF
TRBV12-3/TRBV12-4,TRBJ1-6,many,TRBD1,TGTGCCAGCAGGTTACAGGGGGTTTGGTCACCCCTCCACTTT,CASRLQGVWSPLHF
TRBV30,TRBJ1-6,many,-,TGTGCCTGGAGTGTTGGTACAGCGAATTCACCCCTCCACTTT,CAWSVGTANSPLHF
TRBV28,TRBJ2-2,many,TRBD1,TGTGCCAGCAGCACCGGACAGGGGGCTGTCACCGGGGAGCTGTTTTTT,CASSTGQGAVTGELFF
TRBV3-1,TRBJ2-1,-,TRBD1,TGTGCCAGCAGCCGGTTCCGGGACAGGGGTCTAAATGAGCAGTTCTTC,CASSRFRDRGLNEQFF
TRBV3-1,TRBJ1-6,many,-,TGTGCCAGCAGCCATTGGAGGGAGTCAGCCTATAATTCACCCCTCCACTTT,CASSHWRESAYNSPLHF
TRBV7-6,TRBJ2-3,many,TRBD2,TGTGCCAGCAGCGTAGGCTCTAGCGGAGATACGCAGTATTTT,CASSVGSSGDTQYF
TRBV10-3,TRBJ2-3,many,TRBD2,TGTGCCATCACCCAAGCGGGGGTCCGCACAGATACGCAGTATTTT,CAITQAGVRTDTQYF
TRBV28,TRBJ2-3,once,-,TGTGCCAGCAGGCCCGCTGTAGCGGGCACAGATACGCAGTATTTT,CASRPAVAGTDTQYF
TRBV5-1,TRBJ2-4,-,TRBD2,TGCGCCAGCAGCTCCGGACTAGCGGAGAGCTCGTTAGCCAAAAACATTCAGTACTTC,CASSSGLAESSLAKNIQYF
TRBV20-1,TRBJ2-3,many,TRBD2,TGCAGTGCTAGAGAGGAGCGGGGCCCGGGGGATACGCAGTATTTT,CSAREERGPGDTQYF
TRBV6-1,TRBJ2-3,many,TRBD2,TGTGCCAGCAGTGGACTAGCGGGGAACGTGAAGCGCACAGATACGCAGTATTTT,CASSGLAGNVKRTDTQYF
TRBV14,TRBJ1-6,-,-,TGTGCCAGCAGCCTGGTGGGGAATAATGCACCCCTCCACTTT,CASSLVGNNAPLHF
TRBV5-1,TRBJ1-1,few,-,TGCGCCAGCAGCTTGCAGGGGAGCGGGGACACTGAAGCTTTCTTT,CASSLQGSGDTEAFF
TRBV2,TRBJ1-5,few,-,TGTGCCAGCAGTGAAAGGGGGGGCAGCGAGAGCAATCAGCCCCAGCATTTT,CASSERGGSESNQPQHF
TRBV5-1,TRBJ1-2,many,-,TGCGCCAGCAGCTTACAATCCAGCACTAACTATGGCTACACCTTC,CASSLQSSTNYGYTF
TRBV18,TRBJ2-6,-,-,TGTGCCAGCTCACCACCCGGTGTTGGGGCCAACGTCCTGACTTTC,CASSPPGVGANVLTF
TRBV5-8,TRBJ1-4,few,-,TGTGCCAGCAGCTTGGCCCCGGCGGGCGGCGCTAATGAAAAACTGTTTTTT,CASSLAPAGGANEKLFF
TRBV5-1,TRBJ1-6,many,TRBD1,TGCGCCAGCAGCTTGGGGGACAGGGTCCGGTCCACCCTCCACTTT,CASSLGDRVRSTLHF
TRBV3-1,TRBJ2-6,-,-,TGTGCCAGCAGCCAAGTTGGGGGGAGCTCTGGGGCCAACGTCCTGACTTTC,CASSQVGGSSGANVLTF
TRBV19,TRBJ1-1,few,TRBD1,TGTGCCAGTAGTACCAGGGGGTCCGGCACTGAAGCTTTCTTT,CASSTRGSGTEAFF
TRBV5-1,TRBJ2-7,many,TRBD2,TGCGCCAGCAGCTTGGGACTAGCGGGGGGCCTCACCTCCTACGAGCAGTACTTC,CASSLGLAGGLTSYEQYF
TRBV29-1,TRBJ1-1,many,TRBD1,TGCAGCGTAGATCCGGGACAGCAGAACACTGAAGCTTTCTTT,CSVDPGQQNTEAFF
TRBV29-1,TRBJ1-1,many,-,TGCAGCGTTGAAGATTGGACACCACTGAACACTGAAGCTTTCTTT,CSVEDWTPLNTEAFF
TRBV29-1,TRBJ2-5,many,TRBD2,TGCAGCGTTGAAGCCGGGACTAGCGGGCGTAGGACCCAGTACTTC,CSVEAGTSGRRTQYF
TRBV7-2,TRBJ2-7,-,TRBD2,TGTGCCAGCAGCTTGGGCGGGGGGGCCCGCGAGCAGTACTTC,CASSLGGGAREQYF
TRBV28,TRBJ1-5,once,-,TGTGCCAGCAGCTCTCTCCCCGGGGGCCCCAATCAGCCCCAGCATTTT,CASSSLPGGPNQPQHF
TRBV7-2,TRBJ2-2,many,-,TGTGCCAGCAGCTTAGTAGGGACGCAGACCGGGGAGCTGTTTTTT,CASSLVGTQTGELFF